Below, 20 T cell receptor beta chains from the same sample are listed, as sequenced in a study of cytomegalovirus exposure and HLA in healthy donors. With 60 Vbeta and 13 Jbeta primers, the PCR was carried out. TCRdb's table, derived via immunoSEQ multiplex PCR, lists solely in-frame clones and lacks some. Seen here are 100,000 to 150,000 clones, roughly 80% observed once, and the top ten hold over 2%. The sequencing sample was made of PBMCs. Source of these receptors: a woman aged 40 to 50 in good health and CMV-seropositive.

The chain combines TRBV5-1 with TRBJ2-4; D perhaps matches TRBD2 (6 bases). Looked up from germline, CDR1 is SGHRS and CDR2 is YFSETQ. Trimming took off 5 bases at V and 8 bases at J, with 20 bases between the two ends. CDR3 length: 15 amino acids. The CDR3 DNA reads as TGCGCCAGCAGTCCCCGGGGCCCCCCGGGGGACATTCAGTACTTC. It specifies CASSPRGPPGDIQYF. Drawing the rest from reference TRBV5-1 and TRBJ2-4, the complete variable domain is KAGVTQTPRYLIKTRGQQVTLSCSPISGHRSVSWYQQTPGQGLQFLFEYFSETQRNKGNFPGRFSGRQFSNSRSEMNVSTLELGDSALYLCASSPRGPPGDIQYFGAGTRLSVL.

The chain is built from TRBV28 and TRBJ2-7, with 10 bases fitting TRBD1. From germline, CDR1 is MDHEN and CDR2 SYDVKM. The V and J ends lost 6 bases and 4 bases, in that order; junction bases with no gene match: 6. The CDR3 spans 14 residues. CDR3 bases: TGTGCCAGCAGGAGACAGGGGGCGCGGTACGAGCAGTACTTC. Translation gives CASRRQGARYEQYF. The variable domain in full, with the rest retrieved from reference TRBV28 and TRBJ2-7, is DVKVTQSSRYLVKRTGEKVFLECVQDMDHENMFWYRQDPGLGLRLIYFSYDVKMKEKGDIPEGYSVSREKKERFSLILESASTNQTSMYLCASRRQGARYEQYFGPGTRLTVT.

The J gene is TRBJ1-2, the V gene TRBV27; no clear D gene. CDR3 length: 11 residues. The germline V gene has CDR1 MNHEY and CDR2 SMNVEV (reference sequence). V lost 5 bases to trimming and J lost 5 bases, with 6 bases between them. CDR3 bases: TGTGCCAGCAGTGGGCCGTATGGCTACACCTTC. Encoded protein: CASSGPYGYTF.

This rearrangement joins TRBV5-1 to TRBJ1-3; no firm D call. The V gene lost 6 bases and the J gene lost 0 bases, with 10 bases spanning the gap. Germline V gene sequence: CDR1 SGHRS, CDR2 YFSETQ. The CDR3 has 14 amino acids. For the CDR3, the DNA is TGCGCCAGCACCGAGGGCAGCTCTGGAAACACCATATATTTT. It yields the protein CASTEGSSGNTIYF. The entire variable domain, with the rest obtained from reference TRBV5-1 and TRBJ1-3, is as follows: KAGVTQTPRYLIKTRGQQVTLSCSPISGHRSVSWYQQTPGQGLQFLFEYFSETQRNKGNFPGRFSGRQFSNSRSEMNVSTLELGDSALYLCASTEGSSGNTIYFGEGSWLTVV.

The V gene is TRBV4-3, the J gene TRBJ2-1, with 7 bases fitting TRBD2. Germline values: CDR1 LGHNA, CDR2 YSLEER. The CDR3 covers 17 residues. V lost 1 base and J lost 4; bases outside the gene matches: 10. In DNA form, the CDR3 reads TGCGCCAGCAGCCAAGCAACTAGCTTGGGGGGGTACAATGAGCAGTTCTTC. Translation gives CASSQATSLGGYNEQFF.

The genes are TRBV7-3 and TRBJ1-5; perhaps TRBD1 as D (6 bases). The V end lost 2 bases, the J end lost 2 bases, and 16 bases lay between the germline ends. Germline-derived CDR1 and CDR2 are SGHTA and FQGTGA. This CDR3 spans 17 amino acids. The CDR3, as DNA: TGTGCCAGCAGCTTACTTTGGTGGGGGCTGGGCAATCAGCCCCAGCATTTT. Translation gives CASSLLWWGLGNQPQHF.

This clone showed up just a few times. The chain joins TRBV7-2 to TRBJ1-2, with 8 positions matching TRBD1. Per germline, CDR1 SGHTA and CDR2 FQGNSA. This CDR3 is 14 amino acids long. With V trimmed by 5 bases and J by 3 bases, 5 bases remained unmatched. This CDR3 reads CASSTNRGDYGYTF. CDR3 DNA sequence: TGTGCCAGCAGCACGAACAGGGGGGACTATGGCTACACCTTC. The full variable domain, rest sourced from reference TRBV7-2 and TRBJ1-2, is GAGVSQSPSNKVTEKGKDVELRCDPISGHTALYWYRQSLGQGLEFLIYFQGNSAPDKSGLPSDRFSAERTGGSVSTLTIQRTQQEDSAVYLCASSTNRGDYGYTFGSGTRLTVV.

The gene calls are TRBV30 and TRBJ2-5, with D perhaps TRBD2 (6 bases). The V gene lost 5 bases and the J gene lost 3 bases, with 19 bases spanning the gap. This CDR3 region has 15 residues. Germline V lookup: CDR1 GTSNPN, CDR2 SVGIG (reference sequence). The CDR3 protein is CAWESGTSPEETQYF. Written as DNA, the CDR3 is TGTGCCTGGGAGTCCGGGACTTCCCCTGAAGAGACCCAGTACTTC.

The chain uses TRBV2 and TRBJ2-1; TRBD2 might be the D (6 bases). The germline gives CDR1 SNHLY, CDR2 FYNNEI. The CDR3 has 15 amino acids. Trimming stripped 6 bases from V and 5 bases from J, with 17 bases between. CDR3 amino acids: CASRDYRGGHNEQFF. In DNA, the CDR3 is TGTGCCAGCAGGGACTACAGAGGAGGGCACAATGAGCAGTTCTTC.

This clone was recorded only once. The chain carries TRBV7-3 and TRBJ1-2; 11 nucleotides align to TRBD1. Germline V gene sequence: CDR1 SGHTA, CDR2 FQGTGA. CDR3 length equals 14 residues. V was pared by 5 bases and J by 6 bases, with 5 bases of the junction left unmatched. CDR3 region: CASSPWTGGNGYTF. For the CDR3, the DNA is TGTGCCAGCAGCCCCTGGACAGGGGGCAATGGCTACACCTTC.

This clone occurred a few times. This rearrangement joins TRBV5-5 to TRBJ1-5, with a weak D call TRBD1 (5 bases). This CDR3 has 16 residues. Germline CDR1 reads SGHKS; CDR2 reads YYEKEE (reference sequence). V was shortened by 3 bases and J by 3 bases, with 16 bases between the two germline ends. The CDR3 spells CASSSLWGGINQPQHF. Here the CDR3 DNA reads TGTGCCAGCAGCTCGTTATGGGGGGGAATCAATCAGCCCCAGCATTTT.

This clone was seen more than once but under ten times. The V and J genes are TRBV9 and TRBJ2-1; 9 nucleotides match TRBD2. J gave up 9 bases and V 3 bases, and 7 bases lay outside the gene matches. CDR1 and CDR2 (germline): SGDLS, YYNGEE. The CDR3 extends over 14 amino acids. The CDR3 coding sequence is TGTGCCAGCAGCGCCCATGGGCGGGAGGGTGAGCAGTTCTTC. It codes for CASSAHGREGEQFF. Based on the CDR3 plus reference TRBV9 and TRBJ2-1, the full variable domain is DSGVTQTPKHLITATGQRVTLRCSPRSGDLSVYWYQQSLDQGLQFLIQYYNGEERAKGNILERFSAQQFPDLHSELNLSSLELGDSALYFCASSAHGREGEQFFGPGTRLTVL.

The rearrangement joins TRBV5-1 to TRBJ2-1; 8 nucleotides match TRBD1. CDR3 length: 15 residues. CDR1 is SGHRS and CDR2 is YFSETQ in the germline V gene. Trimming removed 4 bases from V and 6 bases from J; junction bases left unmatched: 9. Written as DNA, the CDR3 is TGCGCCAGCAGCCCCGGGACAGGAGAAGGCAATGAGCAGTTCTTC. Its protein is CASSPGTGEGNEQFF.

This clone was found a few times. V and J are TRBV6-1 and TRBJ1-1; D gene unclear. Deletions cut 0 bases from V and 10 bases from J, with 21 bases between. The germline V gene encodes CDR1 MNHNS and CDR2 SASEGT. This CDR3 has 16 residues. The CDR3: CASSEASTSLIRGAFF. The CDR3 DNA reads TGTGCCAGCAGTGAAGCATCAACCTCCCTTATCCGGGGAGCTTTCTTT.

The J gene is TRBJ2-3, the V gene TRBV14; possible D gene TRBD2, 6 bases. CDR1 and CDR2 from the germline V gene are SGHDN and FVKESK. The CDR3 has 14 residues. The V end was cut by 2 bases, the J end by 10 bases, with 16 bases between. This chain's CDR3 is CASSQQLRDCPQYF. The CDR3 DNA reads TGTGCCAGCAGCCAACAACTCCGGGACTGCCCGCAGTATTTT.

The J gene is TRBJ1-2, the V gene TRBV30; D might be TRBD1 (6 bases). V lost 3 bases and J 2 bases, leaving 7 bases between the germline ends. The CDR3 loop spans 12 amino acids. Per germline, CDR1 GTSNPN and CDR2 SVGIG (reference sequence). DNA for the CDR3: TGTGCCTGGAGCGGACAGAACTATGGCTACACCTTC. Encoded protein: CAWSGQNYGYTF.

CDR3 bases: TGTGCCAGCTCACCACTCCCCGACGTCGGGACAGGGAAGGCTGGCTACACCTTC. Its protein product is CASSPLPDVGTGKAGYTF. V gene TRBV18 combines with J gene TRBJ1-2; 9 bases match TRBD1. The J segment lost 7 bases and the V segment lost 1 base, leaving 16 bases of the junction unmatched. In germline, CDR1 is KGHSH, CDR2 LQKENI. CDR3 length: 18 amino acids. The entire variable domain, with the rest obtained from reference TRBV18 and TRBJ1-2, is as follows: NAGVMQNPRHLVRRRGQEARLRCSPMKGHSHVYWYRQLPEEGLKFMVYLQKENIIDESGMPKERFSAEFPKEGPSILRIQQVVRGDSAAYFCASSPLPDVGTGKAGYTFGSGTRLTVV.

The CDR3 DNA follows: TGCGCCAGCAGCTCCCGGGACAGGGGATGGATGGGCTTTGAAGCTTTCTTT. Translated, it gives CASSSRDRGWMGFEAFF. This chain joins TRBV5-1 and TRBJ1-1; the match to TRBD1 covers 10 bases. The V segment lost 3 bases and the J segment 7 bases; nucleotides outside the gene matches: 15. This CDR3 region has 17 residues. Germline V lookup: CDR1 SGHRS, CDR2 YFSETQ.

This clone was seen a few times. The chain combines TRBV5-1 with TRBJ2-5, with a tentative D call TRBD2 (7 bases). CDR3 length equals 14 residues. CDR1 SGHRS and CDR2 YFSETQ come from the germline V gene. Trimming left V 2 bases short and J 4 bases short, with 12 bases between. The CDR3 region has the DNA TGCGCCAGCAGCTTCGGGGGGCCGGGAGAGACCCAGTACTTC. It translates to CASSFGGPGETQYF. The complete variable domain, with remaining parts taken from reference TRBV5-1 and TRBJ2-5, reads KAGVTQTPRYLIKTRGQQVTLSCSPISGHRSVSWYQQTPGQGLQFLFEYFSETQRNKGNFPGRFSGRQFSNSRSEMNVSTLELGDSALYLCASSFGGPGETQYFGPGTRLLVL.

V is TRBV28 and J is TRBJ2-7; the D is unclear. The CDR3 totals 13 residues. The germline V gene encodes CDR1 MDHEN and CDR2 SYDVKM. Trimming took 2 bases from V and 6 from J, leaving 11 bases between them. The CDR3 nucleotides are TGTGCCAGCAGTTTAGTTACGAGGTTCGAGCAGTACTTC. It translates to CASSLVTRFEQYF.